A single sample gave rise to the 5 T cell receptor beta chains below, sequenced in a study of PD-1 blockade in classical Hodgkin lymphoma. Time point of the sample: cycle 4 day 1 (C4D1), after less than 7 weeks of nivolumab. Each of the patients experienced relapse following autologous stem cell transplantation, and their brentuximab vedotin exposure differed. Sequencing was performed with immunoSEQ multiplex PCR; in TCRdb, only in-frame clones are kept and a portion is missing. The sample holds under 20,000 clones, over 60% seen once. Specimen: peripheral blood mononuclear cells (PBMCs), collected before the fourth cycle of nivolumab. The receptors come from a human donor with classical Hodgkin lymphoma.

The rearrangement joins TRBV6-5 to TRBJ1-3; 9 nucleotides match TRBD1. The ends lost 4 bases at V and 9 bases at J; junction bases unmatched: 7. This CDR3 comprises 14 residues. Per the germline V gene, CDR1 is MNHEY and CDR2 is SVGAGI. CDR3 in DNA: TGTGCCAGCAGTTTCGCCGGGACAGGGACCACCATATATTTT. It specifies CASSFAGTGTTIYF.

This chain links TRBV5-1 with TRBJ2-1, with TRBD2 matching over 9 bases. V was pared by 4 bases and J by 5 bases, with 7 bases of the junction left unmatched. Looked up from germline, CDR1 is SGHRS and CDR2 is YFSETQ. CDR3 length: 15 residues. Here the CDR3 reads CASSPRGGGDNEQFF. CDR3 DNA sequence: TGCGCCAGCAGCCCGCGGGGGGGCGGGGACAATGAGCAGTTCTTC.

The chain uses TRBV27 and TRBJ2-6; D is unresolved. Deletions cut 1 base from V and 2 bases from J, with 3 bases between. This CDR3 region has 14 residues. Germline V gives CDR1 MNHEY, CDR2 SMNVEV (reference sequence). The CDR3 bases are TGTGCCAGCAGTTTATACCCTGGGGCCAACGTCCTGACTTTC. Amino acid sequence: CASSLYPGANVLTF.

The chain recombines TRBV5-6 with TRBJ2-1; 10 bases align to TRBD2. CDR3 length: 15 amino acids. Germline CDR1 reads SGHDT; CDR2 reads YYEEEE. V lost 4 bases and J lost 7; bases outside the gene matches: 8. The CDR3 region has the DNA TGTGCCAGCAGCGAAAGCGGGAGGGCCCTAAATGAGCAGTTCTTC. As protein: CASSESGRALNEQFF.

V usage is TRBV20-1 and J usage is TRBJ2-7; D unclear. The germline V gene has CDR1 DFQATT and CDR2 SNEGSKA (reference sequence). Trimming shortened V by 1 base and J by 4 bases, and 5 bases separated the two germline ends. This CDR3 contains 11 residues. In nucleotides, the CDR3 is TGCAGTGCTAGAGCCGGGTACGAGCAGTACTTC. Protein sequence: CSARAGYEQYF.